This is a list of T cell receptor beta chains from one sample in a study of radiation and T cells in renal cell carcinoma. Using immunoSEQ multiplex PCR, the repertoire was profiled, and TCRdb retains in-frame clones only, with some absent. The repertoire has 120,000 or so clones, 81% of them found once; the top ten carry about 5.3%. This sample comprised blood, obtained from a patient whose treatment included radiotherapy and nephrectomy. These TCRs come from a man in his fifties with renal cell carcinoma. CDR3s include the opening cysteine and the closing phenylalanine or tryptophan.

CDR3 length | J gene | V gene | CDR3 protein
15 | TRBJ2-3 | TRBV6-1 | CASTRDPGEGDTQYF
12 | TRBJ1-2 | TRBV30 | CAWMSGIYGYTF
14 | TRBJ2-7 | TRBV6-6 | CASSYGRESQEQYF
17 | TRBJ1-6 | TRBV4-3 | CASSQDPQGSYNSPLHF
14 | TRBJ2-1 | TRBV7-3 | CASSFYVGYNEQFF
15 | TRBJ2-1 | TRBV7-2 | CASSLGLASYNEQFF
14 | TRBJ1-5 | TRBV19 | CAAAGTGGHQPQHF
13 | TRBJ1-3 | TRBV7-8 | CASSLRAGNTIYF
13 | TRBJ1-5 | TRBV5-1 | CASSLSGDQPQHF
18 | TRBJ2-7 | TRBV28 | CASSSTWVYKSTGDEQYF
13 | TRBJ2-7 | TRBV7-2 | CASSAPSGMEQYF
14 | TRBJ2-2 | TRBV6-5 | CASSPSADTGELFF
13 | TRBJ2-7 | TRBV6-1 | CASSEQGSREQYF
13 | TRBJ2-2 | TRBV29-1 | CSVDGVTTGELFF
14 | TRBJ1-6 | TRBV11-1 | CASSDRGNNSPLHF
15 | TRBJ1-3 | TRBV4-2 | CASSPGTGPGNTIYF
15 | TRBJ1-2 | TRBV7-9 | CASSTIGTQIRGYTF
13 | TRBJ1-3 | TRBV2 | CASSYTAGNTIYF
13 | TRBJ1-2 | TRBV29-1 | CSVDSGFDYGYTF
12 | TRBJ2-3 | TRBV5-1 | CASSFSTDTQYF
17 | TRBJ2-1 | TRBV4-1 | CASSQKRTGGPYNEQFF
14 | TRBJ1-2 | TRBV7-9 | CASSPLTGNYGYTF
13 | TRBJ2-2 | TRBV5-4 | CASSLDREGELFF
13 | TRBJ1-5 | TRBV2 | CASRLNTGQPQHF
14 | TRBJ2-1 | TRBV9 | CASSAGTTLARQFF
14 | TRBJ2-2 | TRBV6-5 | CASRTMTSTGELFF
15 | TRBJ2-7 | TRBV5-1 | CASSLAPGLGYEQYF
13 | TRBJ1-3 | TRBV5-1 | CASSLETGNTIYF
13 | TRBJ2-7 | TRBV6-5 | CASSLGPGYEQYF
13 | TRBJ1-1 | TRBV6-5 | CASSDPRVGEAFF
15 | TRBJ1-1 | TRBV10-2 | CASSDQTGGYTEAFF
14 | TRBJ1-5 | TRBV6-6 | CASRPGQSFQPQHF
17 | TRBJ2-3 | TRBV30 | CAWSTGLAGGSTDTQYF
12 | TRBJ2-3 | TRBV19 | CASSPSADTQYF
15 | TRBJ2-7 | TRBV18 | CASSPPDRDPYEQYF
14 | TRBJ2-7 | TRBV18 | CASSPGRSLYEQYF
15 | TRBJ2-4 | TRBV5-1 | CASSTRTGIGNIQYF
18 | TRBJ2-7 | TRBV5-1 | CASSRMGLAGGPRYEQYF